The TCR beta chain described here comes from a study of T cell repertoires in cytomegalovirus infection. This clonotype came up a few times. The CDR3 has 15 amino acids. With 2 bases clipped from V and 3 bases from J, the junction kept 3 bases outside the gene matches. TCRdb called the reads again in MiXCR, with one record for every CDR3 protein. The table has roughly 320,000 distinct CDR3 sequences, 8% to 9.5% seen once. This TCR was recovered from a human donor in good health (CMV status not recorded). Some clones in this sample may be carry-over from other donors' samples. The sample consisted of PBMCs. The chain joins TRBV6-7 to TRBJ2-7; TRBD1 matches 11 bases. TRBV6-7 belongs to the ORF category, with a function that is uncertain. CDR3 nucleotides: TGTGCCAGCAGTTACCCCGGGACAGGGGGCTACGAGCAGTACTTC. It codes for CASSYPGTGGYEQYF.